One and the same sample provided the 20 T cell receptor beta chains below, sequenced in a study of T cells in Graves' hyperthyroidism and ophthalmopathy. Authors of the study amplified TCR beta CDR3 regions from RNA transcripts. HTBI primers were employed in a first-round RT-PCR of the TCR CDR3. Each CDR3 protein gets one entry after TCRdb re-called the multiplex PCR reads with MiXCR. The repertoire includes around 690,000 distinct CDR3 sequences, 17% of them detected once, and 15% to 17% sits in the top ten. Sequences were obtained from blood. The receptors originated from a man aged 50-59 years with Graves' hyperthyroidism.

This clonotype was found many times. V is TRBV20-1 and J is TRBJ1-5, with a weak D call TRBD1 (6 bases). The germline V gene encodes CDR1 DFQATT and CDR2 SNEGSKA (reference sequence). CDR3 length: 14 amino acids. V was clipped by 3 bases and J by 1 base, with 10 bases between them. The CDR3 DNA follows: TGCAGTGCTAGGCCGGGGGCGAGCAATCAGCCCCAGCATTTT. Its translation is CSARPGASNQPQHF.

This clonotype was detected ten times or more. The V call is TRBV27, the J call TRBJ2-2; the D gene is possibly TRBD2 (5 bases). V lost 2 bases to trimming and J lost 1 base, with 17 bases between them. This CDR3 is built from 18 residues. Germline V CDR1 and CDR2: MNHEY, SMNVEV (reference sequence). The CDR3 is CASSLTAGVLLNTGELFF. The CDR3 region has the DNA TGTGCCAGCAGTTTAACGGCCGGGGTCCTCTTGAACACCGGGGAGCTGTTTTTT.

In this sample, this clonotype turned up many times. V is TRBV9 and J is TRBJ1-1; no firm D call. This CDR3 contains 13 residues. The V gene lost 4 bases and the J gene lost 4 bases, with 11 bases spanning the gap. Germline V gives CDR1 SGDLS, CDR2 YYNGEE. The CDR3 here is CASSPRGGTEAFF. CDR3 in DNA: TGTGCCAGCAGCCCACGTGGAGGCACTGAAGCTTTCTTT.

The J gene is TRBJ2-1, the V gene TRBV6-1, with no clear D. Trimming pared 6 bases from V and 6 bases from J, leaving 12 bases between. This CDR3 is 13 amino acids long. Germline V gene data show CDR1 as MNHNS and CDR2 as SASEGT. CDR3 nucleotide sequence: TGTGCCAGCAGCCAAGCACAGCTCAATGAGCAGTTCTTC. Translation: CASSQAQLNEQFF.

This clonotype was counted between two and nine times. A read error may explain this, as a much larger clone is one base away. The chain carries TRBV11-2 and TRBJ2-5, with D perhaps matching TRBD2 (5 bases). Per germline, CDR1 SGHAT and CDR2 FQNNGV. CDR3 size: 14 residues. CDR3 coding DNA: TGTGCCGGCAGCTTAATGGCGGGTGGCGAGACCCAGTACTTC. This codes for CAGSLMAGGETQYF.

The chain joins TRBV5-1 to TRBJ2-7; tentatively, D is TRBD2 (5 bases). Germline V gene lookup returns CDR1 SGHRS and CDR2 YFSETQ. The V end lost 0 bases, the J end lost 0 bases, and 16 bases lay between the germline ends. This CDR3 contains 17 residues. CDR3 residues: CASSLDVSAGLSYEQYF. The CDR3 DNA is TGCGCCAGCAGCTTGGATGTCTCGGCAGGACTCTCCTACGAGCAGTACTTC. Filled out from reference TRBV5-1 and TRBJ2-7, the complete variable domain reads KAGVTQTPRYLIKTRGQQVTLSCSPISGHRSVSWYQQTPGQGLQFLFEYFSETQRNKGNFPGRFSGRQFSNSRSEMNVSTLELGDSALYLCASSLDVSAGLSYEQYFGPGTRLTVT.

This clonotype was recorded at least ten times. The rearrangement uses TRBV19 and TRBJ2-7, with 11 bases matching TRBD1. The length of the CDR3 is 15 residues. The germline V gene has CDR1 LNHDA and CDR2 SQIVND (reference sequence). V lost 4 bases and J lost 3; bases outside the gene matches: 5. The CDR3 loop is CASSTSGTGGYEQYF. The CDR3 DNA is TGTGCCAGTAGTACCTCCGGGACAGGGGGCTACGAGCAGTACTTC. Looking up the rest from reference TRBV19 and TRBJ2-7 gives the full variable domain: DGGITQSPKYLFRKEGQNVTLSCEQNLNHDAMYWYRQDPGQGLRLIYYSQIVNDFQKGDIAEGYSVSREKKESFPLTVTSAQKNPTAFYLCASSTSGTGGYEQYFGPGTRLTVT.

This clonotype has only a few counts. The chain carries TRBV27 and TRBJ1-5; TRBD1 matches at 8 bases. The CDR3 length is 18 residues. Germline V CDR1 and CDR2: MNHEY, SMNVEV (reference sequence). Unmatched junction bases numbered 14, after V lost 4 bases and J lost 3 bases. Written as DNA, the CDR3 is TGTGCCAGCAGTTCTCGCACCGGGACAGGTCTCCTCAATCAGCCCCAGCATTTT. As protein: CASSSRTGTGLLNQPQHF.

This sequence joins TRBV5-1 and TRBJ2-2; TRBD1 matches at 9 bases. This CDR3 region has 14 residues. V lost 4 bases, J lost 6 bases, and 4 bases stayed unmatched. Per germline, CDR1 SGHRS and CDR2 YFSETQ. CDR3 in amino acids: CASSHDRGAGELFF. Written as DNA, the CDR3 is TGCGCCAGCAGCCATGACAGGGGGGCCGGGGAGCTGTTTTTT.

This clonotype has at least ten counts. The chain links TRBV28 to TRBJ2-7; TRBD2 matches at 10 bases. V trimming: 4 bases; J trimming: 6 bases; junction bases outside the gene matches: 9. Germline V gene data show CDR1 as MDHEN and CDR2 as SYDVKM. The CDR3 length is 15 residues. CDR3 in amino acids: CASSSVELAGAEQYF. The CDR3 region has the DNA TGTGCCAGCAGTTCCGTCGAGCTAGCGGGAGCCGAGCAGTACTTC.

This clonotype was observed many times. This chain links TRBV27 with TRBJ2-7; 8 bases map to TRBD2. The CDR3 is made up of 13 amino acids. Germline V gene data show CDR1 as MNHEY and CDR2 as SMNVEV (reference sequence). J was trimmed by 5 bases and V by 8 bases; bases with no gene match: 8. The CDR3 DNA follows: TGTGCCAGCGGGAGCGGGAGAATCAACGAGCAGTACTTC. Its protein is CASGSGRINEQYF.

This clonotype was found many times. The CDR3 loop is CASSWTSGSVGEQFF. In DNA form, the CDR3 reads TGTGCCAGCAGTTGGACTAGCGGGAGCGTAGGAGAGCAGTTCTTC. The rearrangement links TRBV11-2 to TRBJ2-1; the match to TRBD2 covers 13 bases. V shed 6 bases, J shed 10 bases, and the junction held 9 bases outside the gene matches. The CDR3 contains 15 residues. Germline values: CDR1 SGHAT, CDR2 FQNNGV.

The chain couples TRBV28 to TRBJ2-3, with D unclear. This CDR3 comprises 12 residues. Trimming shortened V by 9 bases and J by 3 bases, and 10 bases separated the two germline ends. The germline gives CDR1 MDHEN, CDR2 SYDVKM. CDR3 nucleotide sequence: TGTGCCAGTTTCTCCCAGACAGATACGCAGTATTTT. Its protein is CASFSQTDTQYF.

This clonotype was detected a few times. V gene TRBV18 combines with J gene TRBJ2-2; TRBD2 aligns across 12 bases. Trimming cost V 1 base and J 7 bases; bases outside gene matches: 7. CDR1 is KGHSH, CDR2 LQKENI, per germline. The CDR3 covers 17 residues. CDR3 in DNA: TGTGCCAGCTCACCACAGCGGACTAGCGGGATTAACGGGGAGCTGTTTTTT. This gives the protein CASSPQRTSGINGELFF.

This clonotype was seen at least ten times. CDR3 in DNA: TGTGCCTGGAGTGTACACCCCGGGGATGAGCAGTTCTTC. This gives the protein CAWSVHPGDEQFF. The chain links TRBV30 to TRBJ2-1; weak D call: TRBD2 (5 bases). Germline V gene data show CDR1 as GTSNPN and CDR2 as SVGIG (reference sequence). The CDR3 loop spans 13 amino acids. The V end was cut by 0 bases, the J end by 8 bases, with 11 bases between.

This clonotype came up many times. This chain connects TRBV12-3 or TRBV12-4 to TRBJ1-2; no firm D call. V was cut by 7 bases and J by 0 bases, with 9 bases left in between. The CDR3 contains 13 residues. The CDR3 DNA sequence: TGTGCCAGCAACCTACTGGCTAACTATGGCTACACCTTC. Its translation: CASNLLANYGYTF.

The chain carries TRBV30 and TRBJ2-2; TRBD1 is a possible D gene (6 bases). The CDR3 has 14 amino acids. V lost 4 bases and J lost 2, with 11 bases in between. CDR1 is GTSNPN and CDR2 is SVGIG in the germline V gene (reference sequence). The chain's CDR3 is CAWNHGGNTGELFF. Here the CDR3 DNA reads TGTGCCTGGAACCATGGGGGCAACACCGGGGAGCTGTTTTTT. Combining the CDR3 with reference TRBV30 and TRBJ2-2 gives the whole variable domain SQTIHQWPATLVQPVGSPLSLECTVEGTSNPNLYWYRQAAGRGLQLLFYSVGIGQISSEVPQNLSASRPQDRQFILSSKKLLLSDSGFYLCAWNHGGNTGELFFGEGSRLTVL.

About this clonotype: One junction end disagrees with the germline gene, perhaps due to a read error. The chain couples TRBV7-6 to TRBJ1-1; D uncertain. CDR3 length: 15 residues. Per the germline V gene, CDR1 is SGHVS and CDR2 is FNYEAQ. DNA of the CDR3: TGTGCCAGCAGCTTAGCGTGGGGAAAGAACACTGAAGCTTCCTTT. Translation: CASSLAWGKNTEASF.

This clonotype was found many times. The genes are TRBV28 and TRBJ1-3; D gene uncertain. The CDR3 has 14 residues. V dropped 7 bases and J dropped 0 bases, with 10 bases sitting between them. Germline lookup yields CDR1 MDHEN and CDR2 SYDVKM. The CDR3 DNA is TGTGCCAGCACCGATGGCGTCTCTGGAAACACCATATATTTT. It yields the protein CASTDGVSGNTIYF.

This clonotype was seen many times. V and J are TRBV5-1 and TRBJ1-1, with 8 bases matching TRBD1. Trimming at V came to 4 bases and at J to 4 bases, leaving 9 bases not matched to a gene. There are 15 residues in the CDR3. The germline V gene has CDR1 SGHRS and CDR2 YFSETQ. CDR3 DNA: TGCGCCAGCAGCGTCGCCTCAGGGGGCACCACTGAAGCTTTCTTT. This translates into CASSVASGGTTEAFF.